The 12 T cell receptor beta chains in this list originate from one sample, sequenced in a study of technical replicates of blood from a few donors. TCRdb's copy holds only in-frame clones and misses some; the assay was immunoSEQ multiplex PCR. The data contain 70,000 to 95,000 clones, approximately 96% of them singletons. The sequenced material came from T cells isolated from PBMCs. These receptors were collected from a human donor in good health.

The CDR3 protein is CASSFSVANTGELFF. The CDR3 DNA sequence: TGTGCCAGCAGCTTCAGCGTTGCGAACACCGGGGAGCTGTTTTTT. The chain uses TRBV13 and TRBJ2-2; D is unclear. Germline V CDR1 and CDR2: PRHDT, FYEKMQ (reference sequence). This CDR3 region has 15 residues. The V gene lost 3 bases and the J gene lost 0 bases, with 8 bases spanning the gap.

The V and J genes are TRBV28 and TRBJ2-1; 8 bases are a match to TRBD1. V lost 5 bases to trimming and J lost 8 bases; unmatched junction nucleotides: 23. The V gene's germline CDR1 is MDHEN and CDR2 SYDVKM. CDR3 length equals 19 residues. CDR3 bases: TGTGCCAGCAGTCCAACGAGAATATATCGACAGGGGAGTTACCATGAGCAGTTCTTC. Protein sequence: CASSPTRIYRQGSYHEQFF.

This sequence joins TRBV15 and TRBJ1-5, with D perhaps TRBD1 (6 bases). This CDR3 has 15 amino acids. Trimming shortened V by 2 bases and J by 8 bases, and 16 bases separated the two germline ends. Germline V gene data show CDR1 as LNHNV and CDR2 as YYDKDF (reference sequence). CDR3 coding DNA: TGTGCCACCAGCAGAAGGACAGATCCTAGGGAGCCCCAGCATTTT. Translated, it gives CATSRRTDPREPQHF.

The CDR3 sequence: CASSPSGDHTIYF. The CDR3 DNA reads as TGTGCCAGCTCACCATCAGGGGACCACACCATATATTTT. J is TRBJ1-3 and V is TRBV18; D is possibly TRBD1 (6 bases). The CDR3 has 13 residues. The V and J ends lost 2 bases and 8 bases respectively, with 10 bases between them. Germline V gene sequence: CDR1 KGHSH, CDR2 LQKENI.

The chain has TRBV27 and TRBJ1-5; D is unclear. CDR1 is MNHEY, CDR2 SMNVEV, per germline (reference sequence). V was pared by 3 bases and J by 6 bases, with 12 bases between. The length of the CDR3 is 14 residues. CDR3: CASSFKREGQPQHF. CDR3 bases: TGTGCCAGCAGTTTCAAGCGGGAAGGTCAGCCCCAGCATTTT.

The chain combines TRBV28 with TRBJ1-2; the match to TRBD1 covers 7 bases. There are 17 residues in the CDR3. V dropped 5 bases and J dropped 8; count of bases not matched to a gene: 20. CDR1 is MDHEN and CDR2 is SYDVKM in the germline V gene. The CDR3: CASSQPFYRQGKGGYTF. The DNA for the CDR3 is TGTGCCAGCAGTCAACCCTTCTATCGACAGGGAAAAGGAGGCTACACCTTC.

CDR3: CASTKDRVVNTEAFF. In DNA form, the CDR3 reads TGTGCCAGTACCAAGGACAGGGTTGTGAACACTGAAGCTTTCTTT. The rearrangement uses TRBV19 and TRBJ1-1, with TRBD1 matching over 8 bases. Germline trimming cut 7 bases from V and 0 bases from J; bases unmatched to any gene: 7. Per germline, CDR1 LNHDA and CDR2 SQIVND (reference sequence). The CDR3 contains 15 residues.

V usage is TRBV5-1 and J usage is TRBJ1-1; 8 bases match TRBD1. Germline V gives CDR1 SGHRS, CDR2 YFSETQ. Trimming cost V 7 bases and J 5 bases; bases outside gene matches: 16. This CDR3 contains 16 residues. The CDR3 nucleotides are TGCGCCAGCGGGGGGGCGACCCCAGGGGGCGCGACTGAAGCTTTCTTT. This translates into CASGGATPGGATEAFF.

This chain uses TRBV28 with TRBJ1-4; 8 nucleotides line up with TRBD1. Germline CDR1 MDHEN, CDR2 SYDVKM. The CDR3 has 18 amino acids. With 3 bases clipped from V and 4 bases from J, the junction kept 13 bases outside the gene matches. The CDR3 here is CASSFPPGQVGINEKLFF. The CDR3 DNA is TGTGCCAGCAGTTTTCCCCCGGGACAGGTGGGGATTAATGAAAAACTGTTTTTT.

The V and J genes are TRBV18 and TRBJ1-6, with 11 positions matching TRBD1. The CDR3 has 16 amino acids. Germline CDR1 is KGHSH and CDR2 is LQKENI. The V gene end was trimmed by 3 bases and the J gene end by 5 bases; junction bases not matched to a gene: 3. CDR3 loop: CASSPRTGGDNSPLHF. The DNA for the CDR3 is TGTGCCAGCTCACCGCGGACAGGGGGCGATAATTCACCCCTCCACTTT. Full variable domain (rest looked up from reference TRBV18 and TRBJ1-6): NAGVMQNPRHLVRRRGQEARLRCSPMKGHSHVYWYRQLPEEGLKFMVYLQKENIIDESGMPKERFSAEFPKEGPSILRIQQVVRGDSAAYFCASSPRTGGDNSPLHFGNGTRLTVT.

V usage is TRBV28 and J usage is TRBJ2-2; 7 positions match TRBD1. Trimming at V came to 6 bases and at J to 6 bases, leaving 1 base not matched to a gene. The germline gives CDR1 MDHEN, CDR2 SYDVKM. This CDR3 spans 12 amino acids. The CDR3 DNA sequence: TGTGCCAGCAGACAGGGGTCCGGGGAGCTGTTTTTT. It encodes CASRQGSGELFF.

V gene TRBV28 combines with J gene TRBJ2-7; 8 positions agree with TRBD2. The CDR3 has 12 residues. The germline gives CDR1 MDHEN, CDR2 SYDVKM. Trimming at V came to 9 bases and at J to 3 bases, leaving 4 bases not matched to a gene. CDR3 in amino acids: CASLAGSYEQYF. CDR3 nucleotides: TGTGCCAGTTTAGCGGGAAGCTACGAGCAGTACTTC.